Shown below are 24 T cell receptor beta chains from a single sample sequenced in a study of patients and donors after allogeneic stem cell transplantation. TCRdb re-analysed the RT-PCR reads in MiXCR, keeping a single row per CDR3 protein. The sample includes about a million distinct CDR3 sequences, around 17% of them seen just once. Sequencing was performed on blood, either unsorted or a sorted T cell fraction (not recorded which). These receptors all stem from a human donor who was either an allogeneic HSCT recipient or a stem cell or donor lymphocyte infusion donor (not recorded which). It is not recorded whose cells these are; they may come from a transplant donor.

The CDR3 DNA reads TGTGCCAGCAGTGGCCGGGACAGGGGGCGCCTATCGAACACCGGGGAGCTGTTTTTT. Translated: CASSGRDRGRLSNTGELFF. The V call is TRBV6-2 or TRBV6-3, the J call TRBJ2-2, with 12 positions matching TRBD1. The CDR3 is 19 residues long. The J segment lost 0 bases and the V segment lost 5 bases, leaving 10 bases of the junction unmatched. In germline, CDR1 is MNHEY, CDR2 SVGEGT.

The chain carries TRBV6-1 and TRBJ1-1; 8 bases are a match to TRBD1. V gave up 6 bases and J gave up 0 bases; unmatched junction bases: 12. Germline CDR1 and CDR2: MNHNS and SASEGT. The CDR3 is 17 residues long. CDR3 DNA sequence: TGTGCCAGCAGACGCGAAGGGACAGGACTCCTGAACACTGAAGCTTTCTTT. It translates to CASRREGTGLLNTEAFF.

The rearrangement joins TRBV15 to TRBJ2-5; weak D call: TRBD1 (5 bases). Trimming left V 0 bases short and J 5 bases short, with 10 bases between. There are 14 residues in the CDR3. CDR1 LNHNV and CDR2 YYDKDF come from the germline V gene (reference sequence). The CDR3 region is CATSRDRVFETQYF. For the CDR3, the DNA is TGTGCCACCAGCAGAGACAGGGTTTTTGAGACCCAGTACTTC.

V and J are TRBV29-1 and TRBJ2-1; TRBD2 matches 11 bases. V gave up 5 bases and J gave up 7 bases; unmatched junction bases: 10. This CDR3 region has 15 residues. Germline CDR1 and CDR2: SQVTM and ANQGSEA. This CDR3 is CSVPRTSGPPNEQFF. The DNA for the CDR3 is TGCAGCGTTCCCCGGACTAGCGGGCCGCCAAATGAGCAGTTCTTC.

The CDR3 nucleotides read TGTGCCAGCAGTGAGAAACTAGCGGACGAGCAGTACTTC. It specifies CASSEKLADEQYF. V and J are TRBV2 and TRBJ2-7; 8 bases are a match to TRBD2. The CDR3 extends over 13 amino acids. V was pared by 3 bases and J by 5 bases, with 3 bases of the junction left unmatched. Germline V CDR1 and CDR2: SNHLY, FYNNEI.

This clonotype was found a few times. The V call is TRBV19, the J call TRBJ1-5; TRBD1 might be the D (5 bases). This CDR3 is built from 13 residues. Germline V gene sequence: CDR1 LNHDA, CDR2 SQIVND (reference sequence). V gave up 3 bases and J gave up 7 bases, with 10 bases separating them. The CDR3 nucleotides are TGTGCCAGTAGTATCGGGGGTGAGCAGCCCCAGCATTTT. Its protein is CASSIGGEQPQHF.

V and J are TRBV4-3 and TRBJ2-7, with 9 bases aligning to TRBD1. This CDR3 region has 17 residues. Germline CDR1 LGHNA, CDR2 YSLEER. The V and J ends lost 1 base and 5 bases, in that order; junction bases with no gene match: 12. In DNA, the CDR3 is TGCGCCAGCAGCCAAGCGGATGTCGGGACAGGGTCCCACGAGCAGTACTTC. It specifies CASSQADVGTGSHEQYF.

The chain combines TRBV9 with TRBJ1-6, with D perhaps matching TRBD1 (5 bases). Trimming removed 0 bases from V and 10 bases from J, with 11 bases in between. This CDR3 comprises 14 residues. Germline lookup yields CDR1 SGDLS and CDR2 YYNGEE. The CDR3 DNA follows: TGTGCCAGCAGCGTAGAGCAGGGTCAGTCACCCCTCCACTTT. Its translation is CASSVEQGQSPLHF.

This clonotype was seen many times. A junction boundary mismatches the germline segment, possibly from a read error. This chain connects TRBV5-1 to TRBJ2-5; D is unclear. Germline loops: CDR1 SGHRS, CDR2 YFSETQ. The CDR3 is 13 amino acids. The CDR3 is CASSLLYQETQYF. CDR3 DNA sequence: TGTGCCAGCAGTTTACTTTACCAAGAGACCCAGTACTTC.

The chain combines TRBV20-1 with TRBJ1-2; no firm D call. This CDR3 region has 9 residues. The germline gives CDR1 DFQATT, CDR2 SNEGSKA (reference sequence). V was pared by 8 bases and J by 0 bases, with 1 base between. Written as DNA, the CDR3 is TGCAGTACTAACTATGGCTACACCTTC. This codes for CSTNYGYTF.

The rearrangement joins TRBV12-3 or TRBV12-4 to TRBJ1-3; the D is unclear. The V end lost 4 bases, the J end lost 4 bases, and 17 bases lay between the germline ends. The CDR3 extends over 16 amino acids. DNA of the CDR3: TGTGCCAGCAGTTCCCCCCCGGGATATTACGGAAACACCATATATTTT. It is translated as CASSSPPGYYGNTIYF.

The sample holds a few counts of this clonotype. This chain connects TRBV3-1 to TRBJ2-1, with TRBD1 identical over 7 bases. Trimming removed 2 bases from V and 12 bases from J; junction bases left unmatched: 7. The CDR3 covers 13 residues. Germline CDR1 LGHDT, CDR2 YNNKEL (reference sequence). CDR3 DNA sequence: TGTGCCAGCAGCCAACTACAGGGGAAGGGGCAGTTCTTC. Its translation: CASSQLQGKGQFF.

About this clonotype itself: This sequence may be a read error, since a much larger clone differs from it by one base. The gene calls are TRBV12-3 or TRBV12-4 and TRBJ2-6; a weak D match, TRBD1 (5 bases). This CDR3 is built from 15 residues. CDR3 region: CARSSRVSGANVLTF. CDR3 DNA sequence: TGTGCCAGAAGTTCCAGGGTCTCTGGGGCCAACGTCCTGACTTTC.

This chain links TRBV12-3 or TRBV12-4 with TRBJ2-7; TRBD1 matches 8 bases. The V and J ends lost 3 bases and 4 bases, in that order; junction bases with no gene match: 5. The CDR3 is 14 amino acids. DNA for the CDR3: TGTGCCAGCAGTTTGGGGGACAGGCTATACGAGCAGTACTTC. Amino acids: CASSLGDRLYEQYF.

This clonotype was observed a few times. The CDR3: CASSFTGTSGGTISTDTQYF. Written as DNA, the CDR3 is TGTGCCAGCAGCTTCACCGGGACTAGCGGGGGGACGATAAGCACAGATACGCAGTATTTT. The rearrangement links TRBV11-2 to TRBJ2-3; TRBD2 matches 15 bases. Germline lookup yields CDR1 SGHAT and CDR2 FQNNGV. V lost 3 bases to trimming and J lost 0 bases; unmatched junction nucleotides: 10. The CDR3 totals 20 residues.

This rearrangement joins TRBV2 to TRBJ2-5, with D maybe TRBD2 (6 bases). The length of the CDR3 is 15 residues. Looked up from germline, CDR1 is SNHLY and CDR2 is FYNNEI. Trimming left V 7 bases short and J 2 bases short, with 17 bases between. CDR3 protein: CASNSQLAKQETQYF. In DNA form, the CDR3 reads TGTGCCAGCAATAGTCAACTAGCAAAACAAGAGACCCAGTACTTC.

This clonotype showed up just a few times. The rearrangement joins TRBV4-1 to TRBJ2-7, with D perhaps matching TRBD2 (6 bases). Trimming removed 1 base from V and 3 bases from J, with 13 bases in between. CDR3 size: 15 residues. Germline-derived CDR1 and CDR2 are MGHRA and YSYEKL. The CDR3 loop reads CASSQAGEGGYEQYF. CDR3 DNA: TGCGCCAGCAGCCAAGCGGGAGAGGGTGGCTACGAGCAGTACTTC.

There are many counts of this clonotype. The chain recombines TRBV14 with TRBJ2-1, with D unclear. This CDR3 region has 15 residues. Germline loops: CDR1 SGHDN, CDR2 FVKESK. Trimming took 1 base from V and 7 from J, leaving 14 bases between them. The CDR3 loop is CASSQVTAEVNEQFF. The CDR3 nucleotides read TGTGCCAGCAGCCAAGTCACTGCTGAGGTAAATGAGCAGTTCTTC.

There are many counts of this clonotype. The V call is TRBV4-2, the J call TRBJ2-1; D is unclear. Germline CDR1 reads LGHNA; CDR2 reads YNFKEQ. CDR3 size: 12 residues. V was shortened by 0 bases and J by 4 bases, with 1 base between the two germline ends. CDR3 loop: CASSQEYNEQFF. As DNA, the CDR3 is TGTGCCAGCAGCCAAGAGTACAATGAGCAGTTCTTC.

This chain connects TRBV4-3 to TRBJ2-1; D is undetermined. The germline V and J ends were trimmed by 3 bases and 4 bases, with 7 bases remaining between them. Per the germline V gene, CDR1 is LGHNA and CDR2 is YSLEER. CDR3 size: 13 residues. CDR3: CASSHEAYNEQFF. The CDR3 DNA reads TGCGCCAGCAGCCACGAGGCGTACAATGAGCAGTTCTTC.

The V and J genes are TRBV6-5 and TRBJ1-5, with D unresolved. V lost 2 bases and J 0 bases, leaving 5 bases between the germline ends. This CDR3 spans 14 amino acids. Per the germline V gene, CDR1 is MNHEY and CDR2 is SVGAGI. CDR3 amino acids: CASSYLDSNQPQHF. CDR3 DNA: TGTGCCAGCAGTTACCTGGATAGCAATCAGCCCCAGCATTTT.

This clonotype was found a few times. J is TRBJ2-3 and V is TRBV24-1, with TRBD2 matching 9 bases. The CDR3 consists of 16 residues. J lost 3 bases, V lost 3 bases, and 6 bases had no gene match. The germline V gene encodes CDR1 KGHDR and CDR2 SFDVKD. This chain's CDR3 is CATSDASSGRTDTQYF. CDR3 nucleotides: TGTGCCACCAGTGATGCAAGTAGCGGGAGAACAGATACGCAGTATTTT.

The chain joins TRBV4-1 to TRBJ2-7; D not resolved. Trimming stripped 4 bases from V and 7 bases from J, with 11 bases between. CDR1 is MGHRA and CDR2 is YSYEKL in the germline V gene. CDR3 size: 12 residues. CDR3 nucleotide sequence: TGCGCCAGCAGCCGAGAACTCGGTGAGCAGTACTTC. Residues: CASSRELGEQYF.

V is TRBV20-1 and J is TRBJ2-1; D may be TRBD1 or TRBD2 (6 bases each). Trimming shortened V by 8 bases and J by 10 bases, and 15 bases separated the two germline ends. There are 11 residues in the CDR3. CDR1 and CDR2 from the germline V gene are DFQATT and SNEGSKA (reference sequence). CDR3 protein: CSSRGGLEQFF. The CDR3 DNA reads TGCAGTTCCAGGGGCGGACTAGAGCAGTTCTTC.